The 10 T cell receptor beta chains listed next were all sequenced from one sample in a study of blood T cell repertoires in COVID-19. Profiling relied on immunoSEQ multiplex PCR, and the TCRdb table lists in-frame clones only, not all of them. The sample lists about 200,000 clones; about 76% were seen once. Sequencing was done on a sample of PBMCs or T cells enriched from blood (not recorded which). Receptors originate from a woman in her 50s with acute COVID-19.

V gene TRBV5-6 combines with J gene TRBJ2-1, with a tentative D call TRBD1 (6 bases). The CDR3 has 16 amino acids. Germline V gene sequence: CDR1 SGHDT, CDR2 YYEEEE. Trimming pared 2 bases from V and 10 bases from J, leaving 22 bases between. The CDR3 region is CASSFLYRAGVDEQFF. Written as DNA, the CDR3 is TGTGCCAGCAGCTTCTTGTATCGGGCAGGGGTCGACGAGCAGTTCTTC.

In this sample, this clone turned up a few times. The chain has TRBV3-1 (or the pseudogene TRBV3-2) and TRBJ2-7; D might be TRBD2 (5 bases). Germline V CDR1 and CDR2: LGHDT, YNNKEL (reference sequence). Trimming shortened V by 3 bases and J by 7 bases, and 10 bases separated the two germline ends. This CDR3 region has 12 residues. The CDR3 loop reads CASSHNRGEQYF. In DNA, the CDR3 is TGTGCCAGCAGCCACAACCGGGGAGAGCAGTACTTC.

This chain joins TRBV25-1 and TRBJ2-3, with 11 bases lining up with TRBD1. Germline V gene lookup returns CDR1 MGHDK and CDR2 SYGVNS. The V segment lost 4 bases and the J segment 3 bases; nucleotides outside the gene matches: 3. The CDR3 runs to 15 residues. The CDR3 spells CASSADRGLTDTQYF. CDR3 DNA: TGTGCCAGCAGTGCGGACAGGGGGCTGACAGATACGCAGTATTTT.

This rearrangement joins TRBV5-5 to TRBJ1-4; 9 nucleotides line up with TRBD1. The CDR3 loop spans 16 amino acids. J was trimmed by 3 bases and V by 1 base; bases with no gene match: 4. CDR1 SGHKS and CDR2 YYEKEE come from the germline V gene (reference sequence). The CDR3, as DNA: TGTGCCAGCAGCTTGCCACAGGGGGCGGCTAATGAAAAACTGTTTTTT. As protein: CASSLPQGAANEKLFF.

The chain uses TRBV28 and TRBJ2-7; 9 positions agree with TRBD1. Germline values: CDR1 MDHEN, CDR2 SYDVKM. The V segment lost 2 bases and the J segment 3 bases; nucleotides outside the gene matches: 8. This CDR3 region has 16 residues. CDR3 nucleotide sequence: TGTGCCAGCAGTTTACCGGGCAGACAGGGGGTCTACGAGCAGTACTTC. As protein: CASSLPGRQGVYEQYF.

The chain employs TRBV4-3 and TRBJ1-3; D is uncertain. Deletions cut 1 base from V and 3 bases from J, with 16 bases between. CDR1 and CDR2 (germline): LGHNA, YSLEER. The CDR3 spans 17 residues. This CDR3 is CASSQALMRLVGNTIYF. In nucleotides, the CDR3 is TGCGCCAGCAGCCAAGCCCTTATGCGGCTGGTTGGAAACACCATATATTTT.

The rearrangement links TRBV11-2 to TRBJ1-3; the D gene is possibly TRBD1 (5 bases). This CDR3 has 17 amino acids. V was cut by 2 bases and J by 8 bases, with 22 bases left in between. In germline, CDR1 is SGHAT, CDR2 FQNNGV. The CDR3 reads CASSLFVSPQVEDTIYF. For the CDR3, the DNA is TGTGCCAGCAGCTTATTTGTGTCCCCACAGGTCGAGGACACCATATATTTT.

This chain joins TRBV7-2 and TRBJ2-7; unclear D gene. This CDR3 comprises 13 residues. CDR1 is SGHTA and CDR2 is FQGNSA in the germline V gene. V was pared by 3 bases and J by 2 bases, with 8 bases between. The CDR3 DNA reads as TGTGCCAGCAGCTTCACTATTACCTACGAGCAGTACTTC. Protein product: CASSFTITYEQYF. Full variable domain (outside the CDR3, taken from reference TRBV7-2 and TRBJ2-7): GAGVSQSPSNKVTEKGKDVELRCDPISGHTALYWYRQSLGQGLEFLIYFQGNSAPDKSGLPSDRFSAERTGGSVSTLTIQRTQQEDSAVYLCASSFTITYEQYFGPGTRLTVT.

The chain recombines TRBV29-1 with TRBJ1-3, with D perhaps matching TRBD1 (5 bases). Between the trimmed V and J ends, which lost 7 bases and 0 bases, there was a span of 10 bases. Per germline, CDR1 SQVTM and CDR2 ANQGSEA. The CDR3 loop spans 13 amino acids. Here the CDR3 DNA reads TGCAGCGCCAATACAGGCTCTGGAAACACCATATATTTT. Translated: CSANTGSGNTIYF.

V gene TRBV2 combines with J gene TRBJ1-5; D may be TRBD1 (5 bases). Germline V CDR1 and CDR2: SNHLY, FYNNEI. The germline V and J ends were trimmed by 2 bases and 4 bases, with 12 bases remaining between them. The CDR3 is 15 amino acids. The CDR3 nucleotides read TGTGCCAGCAGTGAAAAAAGTGGGGCGAATCAGCCCCAGCATTTT. Encoded protein: CASSEKSGANQPQHF.